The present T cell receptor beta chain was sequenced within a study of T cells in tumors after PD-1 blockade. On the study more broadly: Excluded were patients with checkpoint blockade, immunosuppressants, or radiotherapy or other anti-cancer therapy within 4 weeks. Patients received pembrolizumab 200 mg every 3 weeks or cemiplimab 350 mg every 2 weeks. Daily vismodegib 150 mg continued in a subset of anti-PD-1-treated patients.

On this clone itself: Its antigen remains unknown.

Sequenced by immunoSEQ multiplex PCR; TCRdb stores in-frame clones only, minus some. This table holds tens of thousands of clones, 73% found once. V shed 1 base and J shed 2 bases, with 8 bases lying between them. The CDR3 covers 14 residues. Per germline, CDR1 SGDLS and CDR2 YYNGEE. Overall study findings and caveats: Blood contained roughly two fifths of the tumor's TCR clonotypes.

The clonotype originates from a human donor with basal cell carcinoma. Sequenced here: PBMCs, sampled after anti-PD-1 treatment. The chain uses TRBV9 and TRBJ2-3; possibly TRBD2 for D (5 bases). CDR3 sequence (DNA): TGTGCCAGCAGCGTACGCGGACTCACAGATACGCAGTATTTT. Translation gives CASSVRGLTDTQYF. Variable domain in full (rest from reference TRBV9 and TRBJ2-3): DSGVTQTPKHLITATGQRVTLRCSPRSGDLSVYWYQQSLDQGLQFLIQYYNGEERAKGNILERFSAQQFPDLHSELNLSSLELGDSALYFCASSVRGLTDTQYFGPGTRLTVL.